In its sample, the clone carrying this TCR beta chain was seen once. Its antigen is still unknown. TCR beta was sequenced from blood CD8+ and CD4+ T cells. In contrast to the negatively isolated CD8+ and CD4+ T cells, TEMRA cells were FACS-enriched. This entry belongs to a study of CD8 T cells in Susac syndrome. Random hexamers were used to reverse transcribe an amount of 0.5 to 1 ug RNA. The authors amplified TCR beta CDR3 across 54 Vbeta and 13 Jbeta using immunoSEQ multiplex PCR. TCRdb analysed the immunoSEQ multiplex PCR reads with MiXCR anew, one entry per CDR3 protein. The sample records about 73,000 distinct CDR3 sequences, about 95% being singletons. This CDR3 is 13 amino acids long. V shed 4 bases and J shed 6 bases, with 15 bases lying between them. Germline-derived CDR1 and CDR2 are SQVTM and ANQGSEA. Study-wide points: The study acknowledged a relatively small number of individuals in its TCR sequencing and HLA analysis.

The sample consisted of CD8+ T cells from PBMCs. The receptor comes from a human donor with multiple sclerosis. The V and J genes are TRBV29-1 and TRBJ1-2; D not resolved. In DNA, the CDR3 is TGCAGCGTTGGAGAGTCCAGTGGGGATGGCTACACCTTC. It encodes CSVGESSGDGYTF.